These 8 T cell receptor beta chains originate from one sample sequenced in a study of T cell responses to AZD1222 COVID-19 vaccine. Using immunoSEQ multiplex PCR, the repertoire was profiled, and TCRdb retains in-frame clones only, with some absent. The data show more than 120,000 clones, about 93% seen once. The specimen was peripheral blood, collected on day 0 of AZD1222 vaccination. Source of these receptors: an adult in good health.

This chain joins TRBV7-9 and TRBJ1-2, with 7 bases identical to TRBD1. The germline gives CDR1 SEHNR, CDR2 FQNEAQ (reference sequence). V was clipped by 3 bases and J by 6 bases; unmatched bases: 10. The CDR3 extends over 15 amino acids. CDR3 protein: CASSFGQAQIDGYTF. In nucleotides, the CDR3 is TGTGCCAGCAGCTTCGGACAGGCCCAGATCGATGGCTACACCTTC. Complete variable domain (other parts from reference TRBV7-9 and TRBJ1-2): DTGVSQNPRHKITKRGQNVTFRCDPISEHNRLYWYRQTLGQGPEFLTYFQNEAQLEKSRLLSDRFSAERPKGSFSTLEIQRTEQGDSAMYLCASSFGQAQIDGYTFGSGTRLTVV.

The chain carries TRBV6-6 and TRBJ2-2; 13 bases are a match to TRBD2. CDR1 is MNHNY, CDR2 SVGAGI, per germline (reference sequence). Trimming at V came to 5 bases and at J to 2 bases, leaving 8 bases not matched to a gene. This CDR3 is 18 amino acids long. The CDR3 protein is CASSPRGTSGANTGELFF. The DNA of the CDR3 is TGTGCCAGCAGTCCTCGAGGGACTAGCGGGGCCAACACCGGGGAGCTGTTTTTT.

DNA of the CDR3: TGTGCCAGCAGCCCGAGGGCGGAGGCAGCCTGGGAGACCCAGTACTTC. As protein: CASSPRAEAAWETQYF. The chain couples TRBV5-5 to TRBJ2-5; weak D call: TRBD2 (5 bases). V lost 4 bases, J lost 5 bases, and 21 bases lay in between. The CDR3 is made up of 16 amino acids. Germline-derived CDR1 and CDR2 are SGHKS and YYEKEE (reference sequence).

In DNA, the CDR3 is TGCAGCGTTGAGGTCGGGACAGGGGCCTACGAGCAGTACTTC. Translating gives CSVEVGTGAYEQYF. J is TRBJ2-7 and V is TRBV29-1; 10 bases match TRBD1. The V gene end was trimmed by 3 bases and the J gene end by 2 bases; junction bases not matched to a gene: 4. The CDR3 covers 14 residues. The germline V gene encodes CDR1 SQVTM and CDR2 ANQGSEA.

The chain is built from TRBV5-5 and TRBJ1-5; TRBD1 agrees at 7 bases. J gave up 6 bases and V 1 base, and 7 bases lay outside the gene matches. The CDR3 is 15 residues long. CDR1 is SGHKS, CDR2 YYEKEE, per germline (reference sequence). The CDR3 reads CASSLNGQVGQPQHF. The CDR3 coding sequence is TGTGCCAGCAGCTTGAACGGACAGGTGGGTCAGCCCCAGCATTTT.

This chain connects TRBV7-9 to TRBJ1-1; 7 bases are a match to TRBD1. The trim removed 5 bases at V and 5 bases at J, leaving 8 bases unmatched. The germline gives CDR1 SEHNR, CDR2 FQNEAQ (reference sequence). The CDR3 runs to 14 residues. The CDR3 DNA follows: TGTGCCAGCAGCCCCCGGCAGGGGGAAACTGAAGCTTTCTTT. It translates to CASSPRQGETEAFF.

The chain couples TRBV18 to TRBJ1-2; D is unclear. The CDR3 has 12 residues. V lost 3 bases, J lost 5 bases, and 7 bases lay in between. Germline V lookup: CDR1 KGHSH, CDR2 LQKENI. The CDR3 loop is CASSPTSYGYTF. The CDR3 DNA reads as TGTGCCAGCTCACCTACGTCGTATGGCTACACCTTC.

The count of this clone is one. The chain links TRBV18 to TRBJ2-3; 8 nucleotides align to TRBD2. Per the germline V gene, CDR1 is KGHSH and CDR2 is LQKENI. The J segment lost 2 bases and the V segment lost 3 bases, leaving 7 bases of the junction unmatched. The CDR3 loop spans 16 amino acids. Here the CDR3 reads CASSPITGGFTDTQYF. Written as DNA, the CDR3 is TGTGCCAGCTCACCCATAACGGGAGGGTTCACAGATACGCAGTATTTT. Full variable domain (outside the CDR3, taken from reference TRBV18 and TRBJ2-3): NAGVMQNPRHLVRRRGQEARLRCSPMKGHSHVYWYRQLPEEGLKFMVYLQKENIIDESGMPKERFSAEFPKEGPSILRIQQVVRGDSAAYFCASSPITGGFTDTQYFGPGTRLTVL.